A single sample gave rise to the 9 T cell receptor beta chains below, sequenced in a study of T cells in Graves' hyperthyroidism and ophthalmopathy. Using RNA transcripts as the source, TCR beta CDR3 regions were amplified. The HTBI set primed first-round TCR CDR3 RT-PCR. A single record per CDR3 protein comes from TCRdb applying MiXCR to the multiplex PCR reads. Among hundreds of thousands of distinct CDR3 sequences listed, roughly 14% were seen once. Sequenced sample: blood. The receptors stem from a man younger than 35 with Graves' ophthalmopathy.

In this sample, this clonotype turned up many times. The rearrangement links TRBV13 to TRBJ2-5; 10 nucleotides line up with TRBD1. V lost 1 base to trimming and J lost 5 bases; unmatched junction nucleotides: 4. Germline V gene lookup returns CDR1 PRHDT and CDR2 FYEKMQ (reference sequence). CDR3 length: 15 residues. The CDR3 DNA follows: TGTGCCAGCAGCTTAGAAGGGACAGGGGACGAGACCCAGTACTTC. Its protein is CASSLEGTGDETQYF.

This clonotype was observed at least ten times. The chain recombines TRBV15 with TRBJ2-3, with D possibly matching TRBD2 (6 bases). CDR3 size: 16 residues. The V gene's germline CDR1 is LNHNV and CDR2 YYDKDF (reference sequence). Trimming cost V 1 base and J 0 bases, with 11 bases left between them. The CDR3 reads CATSRGGAASTDTQYF. As DNA, the CDR3 is TGTGCCACCAGCAGAGGCGGGGCCGCTAGCACAGATACGCAGTATTTT.

This clonotype was found many times. The chain is built from TRBV12-5 and TRBJ2-3, with TRBD2 matching over 8 bases. The germline V gene has CDR1 LGHNT and CDR2 FRNRAP. This CDR3 comprises 15 residues. Trimming at V came to 7 bases and at J to 2 bases, leaving 8 bases not matched to a gene. The CDR3 is CASAPSGGTTDTQYF. CDR3 coding DNA: TGTGCTAGTGCCCCTTCGGGGGGGACCACAGATACGCAGTATTTT.

This clonotype was detected many times. This sequence joins TRBV3-1 and TRBJ2-3; the D is unclear. This CDR3 is 16 amino acids long. V lost 3 bases and J 2 bases, leaving 15 bases between the germline ends. In germline, CDR1 is LGHDT, CDR2 YNNKEL (reference sequence). The CDR3 region has the DNA TGTGCCAGCAGCCATCCTACAGCGACGGACACAGATACGCAGTATTTT. Encoded protein: CASSHPTATDTDTQYF.

Many counts were recorded for this clonotype. The J gene is TRBJ1-1, the V gene TRBV20-1; 9 positions match TRBD1. The germline gives CDR1 DFQATT, CDR2 SNEGSKA (reference sequence). The CDR3 spans 13 residues. Trimming took 1 base from V and 6 from J; bases not matched to a gene: 3. The CDR3 DNA reads TGCAGTGCTAGAGGGGACAGGGCCTCTGAAGCTTTCTTT. It is translated as CSARGDRASEAFF.

There are many counts of this clonotype. This chain connects TRBV5-1 to TRBJ2-3, with TRBD2 identical over 9 bases. The length of the CDR3 is 17 residues. The germline V gene has CDR1 SGHRS and CDR2 YFSETQ. J gave up 0 bases and V 1 base, and 6 bases lay outside the gene matches. CDR3 DNA sequence: TGCGCCAGCAGCTTGACCGTCCTAGCGGGAAGCACAGATACGCAGTATTTT. Residues: CASSLTVLAGSTDTQYF.

This clonotype was counted a few times. The chain employs TRBV7-8 and TRBJ1-1; D gene unclear. This CDR3 contains 15 residues. V was shortened by 1 base and J by 1 base, with 10 bases between the two germline ends. Germline CDR1 reads SGHVS; CDR2 reads FQNEAQ. Here the CDR3 reads CASSLVLGTNTEAFF. The CDR3 DNA reads as TGTGCCAGCAGCTTAGTTTTGGGAACGAACACTGAAGCTTTCTTT.

In its sample, this clonotype was seen many times. The chain links TRBV7-8 to TRBJ2-3; TRBD1 agrees at 7 bases. Germline values: CDR1 SGHVS, CDR2 FQNEAQ. V lost 1 base and J lost 7; bases outside the gene matches: 5. This CDR3 is 14 amino acids long. CDR3 in DNA: TGTGCCAGCAGCTTAGGAGGGACAGTTAATACGCAGTATTTT. This translates into CASSLGGTVNTQYF.

CDR3 nucleotides: TGTGCCAGCTCTTCCGGACAGAACGTCCTGACTTTC. This gives the protein CASSSGQNVLTF. The gene calls are TRBV18 and TRBJ2-6; maybe TRBD1 (6 bases). This CDR3 comprises 12 residues. Trimming cost V 6 bases and J 10 bases, with 10 bases left between them. Germline V CDR1 and CDR2: KGHSH, LQKENI. The full variable domain, its missing parts supplied by reference TRBV18 and TRBJ2-6, is NAGVMQNPRHLVRRRGQEARLRCSPMKGHSHVYWYRQLPEEGLKFMVYLQKENIIDESGMPKERFSAEFPKEGPSILRIQQVVRGDSAAYFCASSSGQNVLTFGAGSRLTVL.